This section outlines one T cell receptor beta chain sequence together with its context. Its antigen is currently unknown. These data come from a study of response to subunit inactivated influenza vaccine. The study, taken as a whole, reports: Seasonal influenza vaccination, on each occasion, was suggested by the authors to recruit few new T cells.

V lost 1 base, J lost 11 bases, and 17 bases lay in between. Germline values: CDR1 DFQATT, CDR2 SNEGSKA (reference sequence). CDR3 length equals 13 residues. TCRdb processed the RT-PCR reads anew with MiXCR; each CDR3 protein has one entry. This repertoire shows 450,000 to 550,000 distinct CDR3 sequences, roughly 27% found once; its top ten account for 1.5% to 2%. The source is a man aged 50 to 59 who received an inactivated influenza vaccine. The rearrangement links TRBV20-1 to TRBJ1-1; no clear D gene. This specimen consisted of CD4+ T cells sorted from PBMCs, obtained 5 days after vaccination. The CDR3 is CSARALTYLWAFF. CDR3 sequence (DNA): TGCAGTGCTAGAGCTTTGACTTATTTGTGGGCTTTCTTT.